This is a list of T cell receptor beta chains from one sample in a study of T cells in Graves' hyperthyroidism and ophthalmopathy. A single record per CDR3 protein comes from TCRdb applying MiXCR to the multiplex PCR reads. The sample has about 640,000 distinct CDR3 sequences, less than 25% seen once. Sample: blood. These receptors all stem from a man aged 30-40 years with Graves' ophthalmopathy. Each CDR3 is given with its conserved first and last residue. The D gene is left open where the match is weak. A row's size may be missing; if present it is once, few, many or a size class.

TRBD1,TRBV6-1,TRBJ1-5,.,CASSTGQLILGDQPQHF,TGTGCCAGCAGTACGGGACAGCTTATATTGGGAGATCAGCCCCAGCATTTT
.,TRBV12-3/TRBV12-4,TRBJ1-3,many,CASSRTDSGNTIYF,TGTGCCAGCAGTCGGACAGACTCTGGAAACACCATATATTTT
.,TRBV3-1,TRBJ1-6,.,CASSQVSSYNSPLHF,TGTGCCAGCAGCCAAGTTAGCTCCTATAATTCACCCCTCCACTTT
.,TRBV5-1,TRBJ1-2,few,CASSETVYTELYGYTF,TGCGCCAGCAGTGAAACAGTATACACAGAACTCTATGGCTACACCTTC
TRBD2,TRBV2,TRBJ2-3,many,CASRPRTSGITDTQYF,TGTGCCAGCAGGCCCCGGACTAGCGGGATCACAGATACGCAGTATTTT
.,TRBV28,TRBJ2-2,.,CAAGNTGELFF,TGTGCGGCTGGGAACACCGGGGAGCTGTTTTTT
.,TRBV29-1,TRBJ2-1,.,CSVDPRGNEQFF,TGCAGCGTTGATCCCCGGGGCAATGAGCAGTTCTTC
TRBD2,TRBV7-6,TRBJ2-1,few,CASSPPSGGYNEQFF,TGTGCCAGCAGCCCCCCTAGCGGGGGATACAATGAGCAGTTCTTC
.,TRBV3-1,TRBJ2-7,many,CASSQVEGREQYF,TGTGCCAGCAGCCAAGTCGAGGGGCGCGAGCAGTACTTC
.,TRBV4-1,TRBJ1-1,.,CASSEGPGRTNTEAFF,TGCGCCAGCAGCGAAGGACCAGGGAGGACGAACACTGAAGCTTTCTTT
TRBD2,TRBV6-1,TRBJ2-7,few,CASRTRPGEVAGGYEQYF,TGTGCCAGCAGAACGAGACCCGGCGAGGTAGCGGGAGGTTACGAGCAGTACTTC
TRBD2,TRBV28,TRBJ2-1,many,CASSLVVLRGTSGYNEQFF,TGTGCCAGCAGTTTGGTCGTCCTGAGGGGGACTAGCGGGTACAATGAGCAGTTCTTC
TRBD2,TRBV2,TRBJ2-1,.,CASSEGGGIEQFF,TGTGCCAGCAGTGAAGGGGGGGGAATTGAGCAGTTCTTC
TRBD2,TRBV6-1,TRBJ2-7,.,CASTTLAGGKEQYF,TGTGCCAGTACCACCCTAGCGGGAGGAAAAGAGCAGTACTTC
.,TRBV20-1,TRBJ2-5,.,CSARPLGGPGGETQYF,TGCAGTGCTAGACCGCTGGGGGGACCCGGAGGAGAGACCCAGTACTTC
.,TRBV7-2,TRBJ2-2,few,CASKNGEITGELFF,TGTGCCAGTAAAAATGGGGAAATCACCGGGGAGCTGTTTTTT
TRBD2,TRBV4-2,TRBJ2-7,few,CASSHGAELAEAYEQYF,TGTGCCAGCAGCCACGGAGCCGAACTAGCGGAAGCCTACGAGCAGTACTTC
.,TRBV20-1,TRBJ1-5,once,CSAPGGQGKGNQPQHF,TGCAGTGCTCCTGGGGGGCAGGGTAAGGGCAATCAGCCCCAGCATTTT
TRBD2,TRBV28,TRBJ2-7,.,CASRSISGIEQYF,TGTGCCAGCAGATCGATTAGCGGGATCGAGCAGTACTTC
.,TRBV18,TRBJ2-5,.,CASSPRREIGETQYF,TGTGCCAGCTCACCGCGCAGGGAGATCGGGGAGACCCAGTACTTC
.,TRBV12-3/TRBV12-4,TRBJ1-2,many,CASSSFPTQPRHGGYTF,TGTGCCAGCAGTAGTTTTCCCACTCAACCACGCCACGGTGGCTACACCTTC
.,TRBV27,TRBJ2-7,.,CASSFSGPRYEQYF,TGTGCCAGCAGTTTCTCGGGTCCTCGCTACGAGCAGTACTTC
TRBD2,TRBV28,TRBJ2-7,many,CASSTTFGTSGAYEQYF,TGTGCCAGCAGTACCACATTCGGGACTAGCGGGGCCTACGAGCAGTACTTC
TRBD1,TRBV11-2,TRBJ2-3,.,CASSEDRALRADTQYF,TGTGCCAGCAGCGAGGACAGGGCCTTAAGGGCAGATACGCAGTATTTT
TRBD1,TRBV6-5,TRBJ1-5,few,CASSYSGRGIQPQHF,TGTGCCAGCAGTTACTCGGGCAGGGGGATTCAGCCCCAGCATTTT
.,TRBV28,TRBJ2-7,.,CASSDRAGGAYEQYF,TGTGCCAGCAGTGACAGGGCCGGGGGGGCCTACGAGCAGTACTTC
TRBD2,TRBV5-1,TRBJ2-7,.,CASSPEAGRVYEQYF,TGCGCCAGCAGCCCAGAAGCGGGACGAGTCTACGAGCAGTACTTC